This paragraph covers one TCR beta chain sequence. The antigen remains undetermined. Germline and junction disagree at one end, which may indicate a read error. The entire patient cohort was treatment-naive prior to thyroid surgery. Per germline, CDR1 MNHEY and CDR2 SMNVEV (reference sequence). The CDR3 is made up of 15 amino acids. The authors' processing: Using the CDR3 differences seen across clinicopathological groups, the authors built a distant-metastasis classifier for papillary thyroid cancer, which was meant to discriminate distant-metastatic patients. TCRdb reanalyzed the PCR reads via MiXCR. TCRdb assigned the V and J calls; the authors' analysis was not used. This sample yields about 15,000 clones, of which around 4% are seen a single time; around 29% belongs to the top ten. These data belong to a study of metastatic and nonmetastatic thyroid tumors. Study findings and constraints: Significantly higher TCR beta diversity was reportedly seen in malignant thyroid tumors than benign nodules, in blood and tumor.

The TCR originated in a female donor with papillary thyroid cancer or a benign thyroid nodule (not recorded which). Some clones in this sample may be carry-over from other donors' samples. The specimen sequenced was tumor tissue. The chain recombines TRBV27 with TRBJ2-1; TRBD1 matches at 7 bases. In DNA form, the CDR3 reads TGTGCCAGCAGTTCCGGGACAGTCGCCTACAATGAGAAGTTCTTC. Amino acid sequence: CASSSGTVAYNEKFF.